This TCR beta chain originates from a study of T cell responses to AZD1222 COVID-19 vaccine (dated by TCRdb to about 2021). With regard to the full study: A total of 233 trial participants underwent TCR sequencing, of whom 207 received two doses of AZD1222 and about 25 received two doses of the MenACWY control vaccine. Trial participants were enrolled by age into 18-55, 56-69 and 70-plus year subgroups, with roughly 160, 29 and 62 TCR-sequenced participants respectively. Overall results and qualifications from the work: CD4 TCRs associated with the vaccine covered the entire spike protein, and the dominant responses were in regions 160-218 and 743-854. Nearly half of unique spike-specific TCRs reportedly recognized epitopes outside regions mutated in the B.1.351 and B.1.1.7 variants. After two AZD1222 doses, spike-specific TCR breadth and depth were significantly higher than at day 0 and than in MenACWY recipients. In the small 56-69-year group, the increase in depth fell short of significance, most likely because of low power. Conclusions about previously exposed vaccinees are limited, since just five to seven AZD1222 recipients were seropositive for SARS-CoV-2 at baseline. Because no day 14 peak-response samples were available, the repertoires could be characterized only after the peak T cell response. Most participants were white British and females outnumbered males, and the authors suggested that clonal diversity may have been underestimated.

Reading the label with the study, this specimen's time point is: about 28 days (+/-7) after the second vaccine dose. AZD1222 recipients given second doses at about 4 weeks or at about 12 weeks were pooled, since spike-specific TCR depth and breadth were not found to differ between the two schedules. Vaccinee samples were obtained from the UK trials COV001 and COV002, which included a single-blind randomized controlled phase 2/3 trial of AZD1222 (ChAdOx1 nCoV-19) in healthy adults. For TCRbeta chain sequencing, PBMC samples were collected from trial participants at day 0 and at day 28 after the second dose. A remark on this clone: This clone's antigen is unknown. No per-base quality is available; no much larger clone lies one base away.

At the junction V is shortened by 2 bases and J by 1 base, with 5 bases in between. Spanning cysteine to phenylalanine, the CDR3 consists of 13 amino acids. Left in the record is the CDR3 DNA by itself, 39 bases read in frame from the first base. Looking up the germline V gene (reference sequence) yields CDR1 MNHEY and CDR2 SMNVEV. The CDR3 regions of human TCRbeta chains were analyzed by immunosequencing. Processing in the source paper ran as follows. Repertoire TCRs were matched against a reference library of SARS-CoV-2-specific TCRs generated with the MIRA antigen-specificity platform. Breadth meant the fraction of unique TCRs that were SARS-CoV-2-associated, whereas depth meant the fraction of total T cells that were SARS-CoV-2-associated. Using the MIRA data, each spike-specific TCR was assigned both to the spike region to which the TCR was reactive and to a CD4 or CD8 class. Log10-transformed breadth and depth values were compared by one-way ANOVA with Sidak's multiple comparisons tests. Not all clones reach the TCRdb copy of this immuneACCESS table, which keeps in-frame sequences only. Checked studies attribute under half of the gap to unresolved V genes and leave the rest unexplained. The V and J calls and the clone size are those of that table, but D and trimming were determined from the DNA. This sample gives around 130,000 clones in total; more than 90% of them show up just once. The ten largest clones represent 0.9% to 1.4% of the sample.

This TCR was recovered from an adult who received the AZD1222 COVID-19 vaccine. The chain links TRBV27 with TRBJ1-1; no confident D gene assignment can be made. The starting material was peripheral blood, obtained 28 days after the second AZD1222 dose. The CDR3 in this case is CASSLHWNTEAFF. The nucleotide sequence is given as TGTGCCAGCAGTTTACACTGGAACACTGAAGCTTTCTTT.